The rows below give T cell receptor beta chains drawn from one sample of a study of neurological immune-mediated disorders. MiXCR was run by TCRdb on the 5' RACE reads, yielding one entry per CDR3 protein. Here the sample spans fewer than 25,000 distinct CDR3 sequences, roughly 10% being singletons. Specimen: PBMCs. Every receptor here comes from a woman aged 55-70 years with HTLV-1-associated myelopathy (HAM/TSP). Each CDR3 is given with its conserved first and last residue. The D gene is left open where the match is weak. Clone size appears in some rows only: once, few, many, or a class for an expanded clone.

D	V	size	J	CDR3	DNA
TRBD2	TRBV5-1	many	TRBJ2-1	CASSAGPGLAGGNFPDEQFF	TGCGCCAGCAGCGCGGGACCGGGACTAGCGGGGGGGAATTTCCCCGATGAGCAGTTCTTC
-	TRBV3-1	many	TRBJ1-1	CASSQGPLGQRNTEAFF	TGTGCCAGCAGCCAAGGCCCCTTGGGGCAGCGGAACACTGAAGCTTTCTTT
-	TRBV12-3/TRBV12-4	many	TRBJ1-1	CASSLGGRGNTEAFF	TGTGCCAGCAGTTTAGGGGGTAGGGGAAACACTGAAGCTTTCTTT
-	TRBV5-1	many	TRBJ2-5	CASSQGRGPQETQYF	TGCGCCAGCAGCCAAGGGCGAGGCCCCCAAGAGACCCAGTACTTC
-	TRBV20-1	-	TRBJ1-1	CSGQDMNTEAFF	TGCAGTGGCCAAGACATGAACACTGAAGCTTTCTTT
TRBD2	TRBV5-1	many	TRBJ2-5	CASGGEETQYF	TGCGCCAGCGGGGGGGAGGAGACCCAGTACTTC
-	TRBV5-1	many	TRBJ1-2	CASSSGTNDYGYTF	TGCGCCAGCAGCTCAGGGACGAATGACTATGGCTACACCTTC
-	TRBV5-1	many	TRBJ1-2	CASSLVPGANYGYTF	TGCGCCAGCAGCTTGGTTCCAGGGGCTAACTATGGCTACACCTTC
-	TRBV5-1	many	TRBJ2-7	CASSFGSYEQYF	TGCGCCAGCAGCTTCGGCTCCTACGAGCAGTACTTC
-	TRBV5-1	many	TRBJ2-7	CASSLGRGAAYEQYF	TGCGCCAGCAGCTTAGGCAGGGGTGCCGCCTACGAGCAGTACTTC
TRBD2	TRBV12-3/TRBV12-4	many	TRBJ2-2	CASSTLAGGNTGELFF	TGTGCCAGCAGTACTCTAGCGGGGGGGAACACCGGGGAGCTGTTTTTT
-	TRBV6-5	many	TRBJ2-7	CASSSPGDGTYEQYF	TGTGCCAGCAGTTCCCCCGGGGACGGAACCTACGAGCAGTACTTC
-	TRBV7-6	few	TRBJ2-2	CASSLMVTYGTGELFF	TGTGCCAGCAGCTTGATGGTTACCTATGGCACCGGGGAGCTGTTTTTT
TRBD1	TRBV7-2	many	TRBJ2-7	CASSTGQGNFYEQYF	TGTGCCAGCAGTACAGGACAGGGGAATTTCTACGAGCAGTACTTC
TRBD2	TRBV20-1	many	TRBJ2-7	CSARGQLAGASYEQYF	TGCAGTGCTAGAGGCCAACTAGCGGGGGCCTCCTACGAGCAGTACTTC
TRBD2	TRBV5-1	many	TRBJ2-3	CASSSSSGEVTDTQYF	TGCGCCAGCAGCTCGAGTAGCGGGGAGGTCACAGATACGCAGTATTTT
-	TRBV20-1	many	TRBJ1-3	CSARTLRREGGNTIYF	TGCAGTGCTAGGACCCTAAGGAGGGAAGGTGGAAACACCATATATTTT
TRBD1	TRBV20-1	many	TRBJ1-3	CSARVPTGASSGNTIYF	TGCAGTGCTAGGGTCCCGACAGGGGCTAGCTCTGGAAACACCATATATTTT
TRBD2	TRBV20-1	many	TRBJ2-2	CSARPSSGAYANTGELFF	TGCAGTGCTAGACCCTCTAGCGGGGCATACGCGAACACCGGGGAGCTGTTTTTT
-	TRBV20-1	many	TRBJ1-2	CSASRLGVSGYGYTF	TGCAGTGCTAGCCGTTTAGGCGTCTCGGGTTATGGCTACACCTTC
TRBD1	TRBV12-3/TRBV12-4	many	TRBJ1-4	CASSPTGGEKLFF	TGTGCCAGCAGTCCGACAGGGGGTGAAAAACTGTTTTTT
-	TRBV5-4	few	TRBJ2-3	CASRRGRTDTQYF	TGTGCCAGCAGGAGGGGGAGGACAGATACGCAGTATTTT
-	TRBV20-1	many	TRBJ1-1	CSAREGTVKAFF	TGCAGTGCTAGAGAGGGGACGGTGAAAGCTTTCTTT
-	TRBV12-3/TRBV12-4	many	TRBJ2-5	CASSPRGNPQETQYF	TGTGCCAGCAGCCCCCGGGGCAATCCCCAAGAGACCCAGTACTTC
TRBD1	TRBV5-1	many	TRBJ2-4	CASSFSTDRRNIQYF	TGCGCCAGCAGCTTTAGTACGGACAGGAGGAACATTCAGTACTTC
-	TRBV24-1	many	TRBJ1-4	CATSLRANNEKLFF	TGTGCCACCAGTTTGAGGGCGAATAATGAAAAACTGTTTTTT
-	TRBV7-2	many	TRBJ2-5	CASSPQETQYF	TGTGCCAGCAGCCCGCAGGAGACCCAGTACTTC
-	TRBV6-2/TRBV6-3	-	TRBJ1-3	CDSSKASTSSGNTIYF	TGTGACAGCAGTAAAGCCTCTACGTCCTCTGGAAACACCATATATTTT
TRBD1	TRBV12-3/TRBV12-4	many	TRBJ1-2	CASSLGGDRTNYGYTF	TGTGCCAGCAGTTTGGGCGGGGACAGGACTAACTATGGCTACACCTTC
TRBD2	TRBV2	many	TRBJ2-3	CASGLAGGTGSDTQYF	TGTGCCAGCGGACTAGCGGGGGGGACGGGCTCAGATACGCAGTATTTT
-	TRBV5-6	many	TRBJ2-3	CASSTTIRKGGTDTQYF	TGTGCCAGCAGCACCACCATCCGAAAGGGCGGCACAGATACGCAGTATTTT
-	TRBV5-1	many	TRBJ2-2	CASSLEGGMGTGELFF	TGCGCCAGCAGCTTGGAAGGAGGGATGGGAACCGGGGAGCTGTTTTTT
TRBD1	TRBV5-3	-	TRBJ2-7	CARSPGSKVRGGNEQYF	TGTGCCAGAAGCCCCGGTTCCAAGGTCCGAGGGGGCAACGAGCAGTACTTC
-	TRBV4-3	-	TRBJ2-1	CASSQYRDSYNEQFF	TGCGCCAGCAGCCAGTACCGGGACTCCTACAATGAGCAGTTCTTC
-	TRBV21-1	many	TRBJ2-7	CASSKKGQGIDEQYF	TGTGCCAGCAGCAAAAAGGGACAGGGTATCGACGAGCAGTACTTC
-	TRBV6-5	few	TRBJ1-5	CASRVSYGTLDQHF	TGTGCCAGCAGGGTATCGTACGGGACACTTGACCAGCATTTT
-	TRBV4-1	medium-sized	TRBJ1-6	CASSQKDGSSYNSPLHF	TGCGCCAGCAGCCAGAAAGACGGGAGCTCCTATAATTCACCCCTCCACTTT
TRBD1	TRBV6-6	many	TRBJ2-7	CASSNRDSSYEQYF	TGTGCCAGCAGTAACCGGGACAGCTCCTACGAGCAGTACTTC
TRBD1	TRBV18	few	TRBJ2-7	CASSSGTGEAQQYF	TGTGCCAGCTCATCGGGGACAGGGGAAGCTCAGCAGTACTTC
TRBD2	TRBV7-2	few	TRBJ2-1	CASSFRAGAANEQFF	TGTGCCAGCAGCTTCCGAGCGGGGGCGGCCAATGAGCAGTTCTTC
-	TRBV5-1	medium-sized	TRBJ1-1	CASSFRGLLNTEAFF	TGCGCCAGCAGCTTTCGAGGGCTATTGAACACTGAAGCTTTCTTT
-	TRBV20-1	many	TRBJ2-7	CSAPASENYEQYF	TGCAGTGCCCCGGCGAGTGAAAACTACGAGCAGTACTTC
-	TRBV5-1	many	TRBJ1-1	CASSLGGFGNTEAFF	TGCGCCAGCAGCCTGGGGGGTTTCGGGAACACTGAAGCTTTCTTT
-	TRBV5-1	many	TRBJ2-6	CASSLTGGSNVLTF	TGCGCCAGCAGCTTGACAGGTGGTTCCAACGTCCTGACTTTC
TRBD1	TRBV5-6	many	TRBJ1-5	CASSVTGVDQPQHF	TGTGCCAGCAGCGTGACAGGGGTTGACCAGCCCCAGCATTTT
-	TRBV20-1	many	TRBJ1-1	CSASHRADTEAFF	TGCAGTGCGAGTCACAGGGCGGACACTGAAGCTTTCTTT
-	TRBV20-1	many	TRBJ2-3	CSASIGFDTQYF	TGCAGTGCTAGTATCGGGTTTGATACGCAGTATTTT
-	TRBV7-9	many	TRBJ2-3	CASSLDGRGTDTQYF	TGTGCCAGCAGCTTAGATGGCCGGGGCACAGATACGCAGTATTTT
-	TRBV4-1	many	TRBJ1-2	CASSQDRGNYGYTF	TGCGCCAGCAGCCAAGACAGGGGTAACTATGGCTACACCTTC
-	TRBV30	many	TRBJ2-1	CAWTPGIGYNEQFF	TGTGCCTGGACTCCGGGAATCGGCTACAATGAGCAGTTCTTC
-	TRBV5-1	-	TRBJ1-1	CASSLEWGKNTEAFF	TGCGCCAGCAGCTTGGAGTGGGGGAAGAACACTGAAGCTTTCTTT
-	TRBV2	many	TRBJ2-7	CASSEVGVVQYF	TGTGCCAGCAGTGAGGTAGGGGTGGTGCAGTACTTC
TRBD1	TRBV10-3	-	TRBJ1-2	CAISESDRVHGYTF	TGTGCCATCAGTGAGTCCGACAGGGTTCATGGCTACACCTTC
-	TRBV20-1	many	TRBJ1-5	CSARETLDQPQHF	TGCAGTGCTAGAGAGACATTGGATCAGCCCCAGCATTTT
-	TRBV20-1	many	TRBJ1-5	CSARDHRPERDQPQHF	TGCAGTGCTAGAGATCACCGGCCAGAACGCGATCAGCCCCAGCATTTT
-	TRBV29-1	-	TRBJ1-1	CSVMRGLNTEAFF	TGCAGCGTTATGAGGGGCCTGAACACTGAAGCTTTCTTT
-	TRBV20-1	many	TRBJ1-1	CSAPGAGLAPSPAFF	TGCAGTGCTCCGGGGGCAGGGTTGGCCCCGTCGCCAGCTTTCTTT